This TCR beta chain was identified in a study of control samples from healthy donors and cancer patients. Only in-frame clones appear in the TCRdb table, and some are missing; sequencing was by immunoSEQ multiplex PCR. Of approximately 190,000 clones in the sample, 90% to 95% were seen once. Note on this clone: Other DNA sequences from this sample encode an identical CDR3 as well.

V shed 5 bases, J shed 7 bases, and the junction held 4 bases outside the gene matches. CDR3 length equals 11 residues. The germline CDR1 and CDR2 sequences are DFQATT and SNEGSKA (reference sequence). This rearrangement joins TRBV20-1 to TRBJ1-2; TRBD1 aligns across 7 bases. Sequencing was carried out using blood. The clonotype was recovered from a man aged 25 to 40 in good health. CDR3 DNA sequence: TGCAGTGCTCAACAGGGGAGTGGCTACACCTTC. The encoded protein is CSAQQGSGYTF.